The rows below give T cell receptor beta chains drawn from one sample of a study of T cells after yellow fever vaccination. TCRdb independently ran MiXCR on the 5' RACE reads; one entry per CDR3 protein. The sample consists of 550,000 to 750,000 distinct CDR3 sequences, around an eighth of them appearing once. This sample comprised PBMCs, obtained on the day of the yellow fever booster vaccination. All receptors come from a young man who received the YFV17D yellow fever vaccine. Each CDR3 is given with its conserved first and last residue. Each record gives: J gene, V gene, clone size, D gene, CDR3 protein, CDR3 DNA. The D gene is left open where the match is weak. Only some rows state a clone size, as once, few, many or a class for expanded clones.

TRBJ2-3 TRBV5-1 NA TRBD2 CASKGLVPTDTQYF TGCGCCAGCAAAGGACTAGTCCCCACAGATACGCAGTATTTT
TRBJ2-1 TRBV6-5 NA NA CASSYSEDGEQFF TGTGCCAGCAGTTACTCCGAAGACGGTGAGCAGTTCTTC
TRBJ2-1 TRBV12-3/TRBV12-4 NA NA CASSLQWGDEQFF TGTGCCAGCAGTTTACAGTGGGGTGATGAGCAGTTCTTC
TRBJ2-6 TRBV16 few NA CASSQSGFAGANVLTF TGTGCCAGCAGCCAATCTGGGTTTGCTGGGGCCAACGTCCTGACTTTC
TRBJ1-5 TRBV6-5 few TRBD1 CASSYDRGNQPQHF TGTGCCAGCAGTTATGACAGGGGCAATCAGCCCCAGCATTTT
TRBJ1-6 TRBV7-8 NA NA CASSLGVTANSPLHF TGTGCCAGCAGCTTAGGGGTGACCGCAAATTCACCCCTCCACTTT
TRBJ2-7 TRBV2 NA TRBD2 CASSERGLAGFVTTYEQYF TGTGCCAGCAGTGAAAGGGGACTAGCGGGTTTTGTTACTACCTACGAGCAGTACTTC
TRBJ1-2 TRBV5-1 NA NA CASSSFPGEGYTF TGCGCCAGCAGTTCCTTCCCAGGGGAAGGCTACACCTTC
TRBJ2-7 TRBV9 NA TRBD2 CASSVGTSDSYEQYF TGTGCCAGCAGCGTCGGGACTAGCGACTCCTACGAGCAGTACTTC
TRBJ2-5 TRBV18 NA NA CASSWGPARGETQYF TGTGCCAGCTCTTGGGGGCCGGCTAGGGGAGAGACCCAGTACTTC
TRBJ2-7 TRBV7-2 NA TRBD2 CASSRTSGATYEQYF TGTGCCAGCAGCCGGACTAGCGGGGCCACCTACGAGCAGTACTTC
TRBJ2-5 TRBV5-6 few TRBD2 CASSDKPGLAGETQYF TGTGCCAGCAGCGACAAACCGGGACTAGCCGGGGAGACCCAGTACTTC
TRBJ2-7 TRBV4-3 NA NA CASSQGLPSYEQYF TGCGCCAGCAGCCAAGGTCTTCCCTCCTACGAGCAGTACTTC
TRBJ2-7 TRBV7-6 NA TRBD2 CASKREASSYEQYF TGTGCCAGCAAGCGGGAGGCCAGCTCCTACGAGCAGTACTTC
TRBJ1-2 TRBV7-8 many TRBD1 CASSLEETGQGSYGYTF TGTGCCAGCAGCTTAGAGGAAACGGGACAGGGCTCTTATGGCTACACCTTC
TRBJ1-1 TRBV6-2/TRBV6-3 NA NA CASAGGQSEAFF TGTGCCAGCGCCGGGGGGCAATCCGAAGCTTTCTTT
TRBJ2-3 TRBV20-1 few NA CSAEGRSTDTQYF TGCAGTGCTGAAGGACGAAGCACAGATACGCAGTATTTT
TRBJ1-1 TRBV7-9 few NA CASSLGPGQAFF TGTGCCAGCAGCTTAGGGCCGGGGCAGGCTTTCTTT
TRBJ2-7 TRBV2 few NA CASSVSRGSGEQYF TGTGCCAGCAGTGTATCAAGGGGATCGGGCGAGCAGTACTTC
TRBJ2-4 TRBV28 NA NA CASSFIVQNIQYF TGTGCCAGCAGTTTCATCGTGCAAAACATTCAGTACTTC
TRBJ2-7 TRBV20-1 NA TRBD2 CSANSGSRHEQYF TGCAGTGCTAATAGCGGGAGTCGCCACGAGCAGTACTTC
TRBJ2-1 TRBV24-1 few TRBD2 CATGTSLNEQFF TGTGCCACCGGGACTAGCCTCAATGAGCAGTTCTTC
TRBJ2-7 TRBV20-1 NA TRBD2 CSASTRDRGLAGVSYEQYF TGCAGTGCATCAACCCGGGACAGGGGACTAGCGGGAGTGTCCTACGAGCAGTACTTC
TRBJ2-6 TRBV20-1 NA NA CSAREGTKAGANVLTF TGCAGTGCTAGGGAAGGCACAAAGGCTGGGGCCAACGTCCTGACTTTC
TRBJ2-7 TRBV7-3 many NA CASSQAGKSSYEQYF TGTGCCAGCAGCCAGGCCGGGAAGAGCTCCTACGAGCAGTACTTC
TRBJ2-5 TRBV5-1 few NA CASSIVFSQETQYF TGCGCCAGCAGCATAGTATTTTCCCAAGAGACCCAGTACTTC
TRBJ2-7 TRBV7-6 few NA CASSLVSGEGYEQYF TGTGCCAGCAGCTTAGTATCGGGAGAAGGCTACGAGCAGTACTTC
TRBJ1-2 TRBV13 few NA CASSSGGIDYGYTF TGTGCCAGCAGTTCCGGAGGAATAGACTATGGCTACACCTTC
TRBJ2-3 TRBV18 NA TRBD2 CASSPGLAGPLSTDTQYF TGTGCCAGCTCCCCGGGACTAGCGGGTCCCTTGAGCACAGATACGCAGTATTTT
TRBJ2-7 TRBV6-2/TRBV6-3 NA NA CASSSPGLSYEQYF TGTGCCAGCAGTTCCCCGGGCCTCTCCTACGAGCAGTACTTC
TRBJ2-7 TRBV20-1 NA NA CSARDDNRGSYEQYF TGCAGTGCTAGGGATGACAACCGCGGCTCCTACGAGCAGTACTTC
TRBJ1-5 TRBV24-1 NA NA CATSDPKDVSNQPQHF TGTGCCACCAGTGATCCAAAGGACGTTAGCAATCAGCCCCAGCATTTT
TRBJ2-1 TRBV7-9 few NA CASSLGQGLDNEQFF TGTGCCAGCAGCTTAGGGCAGGGGTTGGACAATGAGCAGTTCTTC
TRBJ1-3 TRBV3-1 many NA CASSQTSGNTIYF TGTGCCAGCAGCCAAACTTCTGGAAACACCATATATTTT
TRBJ2-3 TRBV9 few TRBD2 CASSVGTSGSTDTQYF TGTGCCAGCAGCGTCGGGACTAGCGGGAGTACAGATACGCAGTATTTT
TRBJ1-6 TRBV5-1 NA NA CASSSGADNSPLHF TGCGCCAGCAGCTCCGGGGCGGATAATTCACCCCTCCACTTT
TRBJ2-5 TRBV29-1 few NA CSVEDRGTAQETQYF TGCAGCGTTGAAGATCGCGGGACAGCGCAAGAGACCCAGTACTTC
TRBJ2-2 TRBV29-1 few NA CSVGRDRPGELFF TGCAGCGTTGGGCGGGATAGACCCGGGGAGCTGTTTTTT
TRBJ2-7 TRBV7-9 few NA CASSFMPGEVEQYF TGTGCCAGCAGCTTTATGCCAGGGGAGGTCGAGCAGTACTTC
TRBJ2-7 TRBV11-2 NA TRBD2 CASSLVPLTSGGALSEQYF TGTGCCAGCAGCTTAGTCCCGTTGACTAGCGGGGGTGCCCTCTCCGAGCAGTACTTC
TRBJ2-1 TRBV24-1 few TRBD1 CATSDATGAYYNEQFF TGTGCCACCAGTGACGCAACAGGGGCCTACTACAATGAGCAGTTCTTC
TRBJ2-7 TRBV6-1 few NA CASSDRIFYEQYF TGTGCCAGCAGTGATCGCATATTCTACGAGCAGTACTTC
TRBJ2-7 TRBV7-9 few NA CASSIEGTYEQYF TGTGCCAGCAGCATCGAGGGCACCTACGAGCAGTACTTC
TRBJ2-7 TRBV6-1 NA NA CASSPDWASSYEQYF TGTGCCAGCAGCCCAGACTGGGCAAGCTCCTACGAGCAGTACTTC
TRBJ2-3 TRBV7-2 NA TRBD2 CASSILAGVTDTQYF TGTGCCAGCAGCATACTAGCGGGAGTGACAGATACGCAGTATTTT
TRBJ2-7 TRBV5-1 NA NA CASSLLGADEQYF TGCGCCAGCAGCTTGTTGGGCGCGGACGAGCAGTACTTC
TRBJ2-1 TRBV20-1 NA TRBD2 CSAPSSSGGVNEQFF TGCAGTGCTCCTTCGTCTAGCGGTGGCGTGAATGAGCAGTTCTTC
TRBJ2-3 TRBV7-6 many NA CASSLKGPTDTQYF TGTGCCAGCAGCTTAAAGGGCCCCACAGATACGCAGTATTTT
TRBJ2-3 TRBV3-1 few NA CASSEALDTQYF TGTGCCAGCAGCGAAGCGCTAGATACGCAGTATTTT
TRBJ2-1 TRBV10-3 few TRBD2 CAIRGPGLGAYNEQFF TGTGCCATCAGGGGACCGGGACTAGGGGCCTACAATGAGCAGTTCTTC
TRBJ2-7 TRBV7-9 NA NA CASSSLGGAGSYEQYF TGTGCCAGCAGTTCTCTGGGGGGGGCGGGCTCCTACGAGCAGTACTTC
TRBJ2-2 TRBV6-2/TRBV6-3 few NA CASSSNRDRELFF TGTGCCAGCAGTAGCAACAGGGATCGGGAGCTGTTTTTT
TRBJ1-1 TRBV19 few TRBD1 CASSIGGGGGTEAFF TGTGCCAGTAGTATAGGAGGAGGGGGCGGCACTGAAGCTTTCTTT
TRBJ2-1 TRBV12-3/TRBV12-4 NA TRBD2 CASSLASGYVYFF TGTGCCAGCAGTTTGGCTAGCGGATACGTCTACTTCTTC
TRBJ2-2 TRBV20-1 NA TRBD2 CSASSGRAGSGELFF TGCAGTGCCAGTAGCGGGAGGGCCGGGTCCGGGGAGCTGTTTTTT